Following are 26 T cell receptor beta chains from one sample sequenced in a study of blood T cell repertoires in COVID-19. Profiled with immunoSEQ multiplex PCR; TCRdb holds only in-frame clones, not every one. The table shows about 160,000 clones, with around 77% occurring only once. Specimen: peripheral blood. These receptors were obtained from a man aged 70 or older with acute or convalescent COVID-19.

This clone was found a few times. At one boundary the junction diverges from the germline segment, which might be a read error. CDR3 loop: CASCLGANTGELFF. CDR3 DNA: TGTGCCAGCTGCTTAGGGGCGAACACCGGGGAGCTGTTTTTT. The chain carries TRBV5-5 and TRBJ2-2, with a tentative D call TRBD1 (5 bases). The CDR3 contains 14 residues. Germline V gives CDR1 SGHKS, CDR2 YYEKEE (reference sequence). The full variable domain, in which reference TRBV5-5 and TRBJ2-2 provide the parts outside the CDR3, is DAGVTQSPTHLIKTRGQQVTLRCSPISGHKSVSWYQQVLGQGPQFIFQYYEKEERGRGNFPDRFSARQFPNYSSELNVNALLLGDSALYLCASCLGANTGELFFGEGSRLTVL.

The chain combines TRBV6-5 with TRBJ2-5; 8 bases fit TRBD2. The length of the CDR3 is 14 residues. V shed 8 bases, J shed 5 bases, and the junction held 10 bases outside the gene matches. Germline-derived CDR1 and CDR2 are MNHEY and SVGAGI. The CDR3 DNA reads as TGTGCCAGCGGGGTCAGCGGGAGTCAGGAGACCCAGTACTTC. Encoded protein: CASGVSGSQETQYF.

The gene calls are TRBV6-2 or TRBV6-3 and TRBJ1-5, with 7 nucleotides matching TRBD1. Trimming removed 8 bases from V and 6 bases from J; junction bases left unmatched: 13. This CDR3 is 15 amino acids long. CDR1 and CDR2 (germline): MNHEY, SVGEGT. The CDR3 spells CASGQRQGSSQPQHF. CDR3 bases: TGTGCCAGCGGCCAACGACAGGGCAGTAGTCAGCCCCAGCATTTT.

V is TRBV4-3 and J is TRBJ2-7; D is undetermined. Trimming removed 0 bases at V and 3 bases at J, with 12 bases between. The germline CDR1 and CDR2 sequences are LGHNA and YSLEER. The CDR3 has 15 amino acids. Here the CDR3 reads CASSQDVRQDYEQYF. In nucleotides, the CDR3 is TGCGCCAGCAGCCAAGATGTTCGACAAGACTACGAGCAGTACTTC.

The chain recombines TRBV5-6 with TRBJ1-2; D perhaps matches TRBD1 (5 bases). CDR1 is SGHDT, CDR2 YYEEEE, per germline. V was shortened by 4 bases and J by 0 bases, with 10 bases between the two germline ends. This CDR3 is built from 14 residues. The CDR3 region has the DNA TGTGCCAGCAGCACTACAGGCACTAACTATGGCTACACCTTC. Its protein product is CASSTTGTNYGYTF.

This chain's CDR3 is CASRRTGAFYGYTF. CDR3 nucleotide sequence: TGTGCCAGCAGACGGACAGGGGCCTTCTATGGCTACACCTTC. The V and J genes are TRBV6-5 and TRBJ1-2, with TRBD1 matching 9 bases. CDR1 and CDR2 (germline): MNHEY, SVGAGI. V dropped 6 bases and J dropped 4; count of bases not matched to a gene: 6. The CDR3 contains 14 residues.

The genes are TRBV10-3 and TRBJ2-3, with D tentatively TRBD2 (6 bases). The CDR3 extends over 15 amino acids. Germline CDR1 reads ENHRY; CDR2 reads SYGVKD. V was cut by 6 bases and J by 0 bases, with 13 bases left in between. CDR3 DNA: TGTGCCATCAGACTCGGCGGGGATAGCACAGATACGCAGTATTTT. This gives the protein CAIRLGGDSTDTQYF.

The rearrangement joins TRBV29-1 to TRBJ2-1, with D perhaps matching TRBD1 (5 bases). The CDR3 is 14 amino acids. Trimming shortened V by 3 bases and J by 0 bases, and 9 bases separated the two germline ends. Looked up from germline, CDR1 is SQVTM and CDR2 is ANQGSEA. This chain's CDR3 is CSVDGQGSYNEQFF. The DNA for the CDR3 is TGCAGCGTTGATGGGCAGGGCTCCTACAATGAGCAGTTCTTC.

This chain connects TRBV28 to TRBJ2-4, with TRBD1 identical over 9 bases. Trimming at V came to 6 bases and at J to 5 bases, leaving 11 bases not matched to a gene. Looked up from germline, CDR1 is MDHEN and CDR2 is SYDVKM. This CDR3 has 16 amino acids. The CDR3 region is CASSRPGTGKQNIQYF. As DNA, the CDR3 is TGTGCCAGCAGCCGTCCCGGGACAGGGAAACAAAACATTCAGTACTTC.

The chain has TRBV6-1 and TRBJ1-1, with a possible D match to TRBD1 (5 bases). Trimming stripped 0 bases from V and 4 bases from J, with 15 bases between. From germline, CDR1 is MNHNS and CDR2 SASEGT. The CDR3 has 16 residues. The CDR3 DNA reads TGTGCCAGCAGTGAAGCTGTGGGGCGGATGGGCACTGAAGCTTTCTTT. Its protein product is CASSEAVGRMGTEAFF.

The chain combines TRBV5-1 with TRBJ1-1; D uncertain. CDR3 length: 14 amino acids. Germline V gene data show CDR1 as SGHRS and CDR2 as YFSETQ. The germline V and J ends were trimmed by 0 bases and 1 base, with 7 bases remaining between them. CDR3 sequence reads: CASSLGAQNTEAFF. In DNA form, the CDR3 reads TGCGCCAGCAGCTTGGGGGCCCAGAACACTGAAGCTTTCTTT.

This clone was counted a single time. The CDR3 nucleotides read TGCGCCAGCAGTGAGAGTGGCCCATACTCTGGAAACACCATATATTTT. The encoded protein is CASSESGPYSGNTIYF. The chain couples TRBV10-1 to TRBJ1-3; D gene ambiguous. In germline, CDR1 is WNHNN, CDR2 SYGVQD (reference sequence). The CDR3 has 16 residues. V dropped 2 bases and J dropped 0 bases, with 11 bases sitting between them.

This chain uses TRBV7-9 with TRBJ1-4; 7 bases fit TRBD1. This CDR3 is 16 amino acids long. Germline V gene data show CDR1 as SEHNR and CDR2 as FQNEAQ (reference sequence). With 10 bases clipped from V and 2 bases from J, the junction kept 13 bases outside the gene matches. CDR3 loop: CATTRQGVNTNEKLFF. CDR3 in DNA: TGTGCCACCACGAGGCAGGGGGTAAATACTAATGAAAAACTGTTTTTT.

The chain joins TRBV6-6 to TRBJ1-5, with 10 positions matching TRBD1. The V and J ends lost 8 bases and 1 base, in that order; junction bases with no gene match: 2. CDR3 length equals 14 residues. The germline V gene encodes CDR1 MNHNY and CDR2 SVGAGI (reference sequence). CDR3 protein: CASGTGVSNQPQHF. As DNA, the CDR3 is TGTGCCAGCGGGACAGGGGTGAGCAATCAGCCCCAGCATTTT.

The rearrangement links TRBV18 to TRBJ2-7; D gene uncertain. V shed 3 bases and J shed 0 bases, with 9 bases lying between them. The CDR3 has 14 amino acids. The germline V gene has CDR1 KGHSH and CDR2 LQKENI. The CDR3 nucleotides are TGTGCCAGCTCACCGAGCACGGTCTCCTACGAGCAGTACTTC. Amino acids: CASSPSTVSYEQYF.

CDR3 in DNA: TGTGCCAGCAGCTTCACAGCCTCAAACTATGGCTACACCTTC. Translated: CASSFTASNYGYTF. The chain has TRBV7-9 and TRBJ1-2; D remains ambiguous. V dropped 3 bases and J dropped 2 bases, with 10 bases sitting between them. This CDR3 has 14 residues. CDR1 SEHNR and CDR2 FQNEAQ come from the germline V gene (reference sequence). The full variable domain, in which reference TRBV7-9 and TRBJ1-2 provide the parts outside the CDR3, is DTGVSQNPRHKITKRGQNVTFRCDPISEHNRLYWYRQTLGQGPEFLTYFQNEAQLEKSRLLSDRFSAERPKGSFSTLEIQRTEQGDSAMYLCASSFTASNYGYTFGSGTRLTVV.

The chain employs TRBV19 and TRBJ1-5; 7 nucleotides line up with TRBD1. The V gene end was trimmed by 6 bases and the J gene end by 9 bases; junction bases not matched to a gene: 11. Looked up from germline, CDR1 is LNHDA and CDR2 is SQIVND (reference sequence). The CDR3 loop spans 14 amino acids. CDR3 DNA: TGTGCCAGTAGCGGGGACAGATCTAGCCGGCCCCAGCATTTT. Encoded protein: CASSGDRSSRPQHF.

The rearrangement joins TRBV7-9 to TRBJ2-7; TRBD1 might be the D (8 bases). The V gene's germline CDR1 is SEHNR and CDR2 FQNEAQ (reference sequence). The V and J ends lost 5 bases and 7 bases respectively, with 21 bases between them. The CDR3 has 15 amino acids. In nucleotides, the CDR3 is TGTGCCAGCAGCGCCCCGGGAGGACAGGGCGTAGAGCAGTACTTC. Encoded protein: CASSAPGGQGVEQYF.

This chain joins TRBV24-1 and TRBJ2-5; D is unresolved. The V end lost 7 bases, the J end lost 4 bases, and 9 bases lay between the germline ends. Per the germline V gene, CDR1 is KGHDR and CDR2 is SFDVKD. This CDR3 contains 12 residues. CDR3 sequence (DNA): TGTGCCACCAGCGGCCCGGGAGAGACCCAGTACTTC. This encodes CATSGPGETQYF.

This chain connects TRBV14 to TRBJ2-3, with TRBD2 identical over 10 bases. With V trimmed by 4 bases and J by 2 bases, 9 bases remained unmatched. The CDR3 is 17 residues long. Germline CDR1 and CDR2: SGHDN and FVKESK. The CDR3 DNA reads TGTGCCAGCAGCCGAAGGGGTAGCGGGGGGTACACAGATACGCAGTATTTT. Protein sequence: CASSRRGSGGYTDTQYF.

This chain uses TRBV12-3 or TRBV12-4 with TRBJ1-2, with 8 nucleotides matching TRBD1. The length of the CDR3 is 13 residues. Trimming cost V 6 bases and J 8 bases; bases outside gene matches: 8. As DNA, the CDR3 is TGTGCCAGCAGGATCGGGACAGGTGACGGCTACACCTTC. This translates into CASRIGTGDGYTF.

V usage is TRBV5-1 and J usage is TRBJ2-7; 7 nucleotides agree with TRBD2. The CDR3 is 14 amino acids. J lost 6 bases, V lost 2 bases, and 8 bases had no gene match. The germline gives CDR1 SGHRS, CDR2 YFSETQ. CDR3: CASSFGSGMSEQYF. DNA of the CDR3: TGCGCCAGCAGCTTTGGCAGCGGGATGAGCGAGCAGTACTTC.

V gene TRBV18 combines with J gene TRBJ2-5, with 8 bases lining up with TRBD1. Germline values: CDR1 KGHSH, CDR2 LQKENI. The CDR3 totals 16 residues. Trimming removed 3 bases from V and 6 bases from J; junction bases left unmatched: 12. Written as DNA, the CDR3 is TGTGCCAGCTCACCCCCGGGGACAGGCCGGGGTCAGACCCAGTACTTC. Amino acid sequence: CASSPPGTGRGQTQYF. Using reference TRBV18 and TRBJ2-5 for the parts outside the CDR3, the full variable domain is NAGVMQNPRHLVRRRGQEARLRCSPMKGHSHVYWYRQLPEEGLKFMVYLQKENIIDESGMPKERFSAEFPKEGPSILRIQQVVRGDSAAYFCASSPPGTGRGQTQYFGPGTRLLVL.

The CDR3 reads CAIRPDRGEETQYF. The CDR3 bases are TGTGCCATCAGGCCCGACAGGGGAGAAGAGACCCAGTACTTC. V gene TRBV10-3 combines with J gene TRBJ2-5; 8 nucleotides agree with TRBD1. From germline, CDR1 is ENHRY and CDR2 SYGVKD. CDR3 length: 14 amino acids. V shed 6 bases and J 3 bases; nucleotides not matched to a gene: 6.

This CDR3 reads CASSLVASPQETQYF. As DNA, the CDR3 is TGTGCCAGCAGCTTAGTGGCTAGCCCTCAAGAGACCCAGTACTTC. The chain uses TRBV7-7 and TRBJ2-5; the D gene is possibly TRBD2 (5 bases). There are 15 residues in the CDR3. The germline V gene encodes CDR1 SSHAT and CDR2 FNYEAQ (reference sequence). Between the trimmed V and J ends, which lost 1 base and 2 bases, there was a span of 11 bases.

The V call is TRBV9, the J call TRBJ1-3; 7 nucleotides match TRBD1. Germline trimming cut 2 bases from V and 1 base from J; bases unmatched to any gene: 3. The germline CDR1 and CDR2 sequences are SGDLS and YYNGEE. This CDR3 region has 15 residues. The CDR3 sequence: CASSVSGGSGNTIYF. DNA for the CDR3: TGTGCCAGCAGCGTCTCAGGGGGTTCTGGAAACACCATATATTTT.